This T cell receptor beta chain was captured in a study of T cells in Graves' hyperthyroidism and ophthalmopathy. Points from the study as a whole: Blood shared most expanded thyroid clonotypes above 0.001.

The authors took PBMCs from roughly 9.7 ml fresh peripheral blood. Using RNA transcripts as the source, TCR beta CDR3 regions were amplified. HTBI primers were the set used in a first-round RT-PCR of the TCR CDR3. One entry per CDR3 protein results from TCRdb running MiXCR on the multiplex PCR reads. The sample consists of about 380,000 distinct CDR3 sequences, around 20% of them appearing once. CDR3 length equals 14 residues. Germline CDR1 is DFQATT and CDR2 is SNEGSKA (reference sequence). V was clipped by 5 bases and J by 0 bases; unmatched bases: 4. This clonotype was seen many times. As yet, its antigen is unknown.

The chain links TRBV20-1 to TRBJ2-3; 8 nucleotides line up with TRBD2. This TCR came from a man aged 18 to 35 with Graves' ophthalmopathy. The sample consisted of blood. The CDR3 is CSAQSGGSTDTQYF. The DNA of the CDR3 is TGCAGTGCTCAAAGCGGGGGTAGCACAGATACGCAGTATTTT.